This T cell receptor (beta chain) emerged from a study of blood T cells in healthy people across ages. Through a sample-barcoded 5' primer and a J-beta primer mix, a second PCR was run for 7 to 11 cycles. MiXCR, run by TCRdb on the 5' RACE reads, gives a single entry per CDR3 protein. This table holds 1.5 million to 2 million distinct CDR3 sequences, about 39% found once. From germline, CDR1 is SGHTA and CDR2 FQGTGA. V was clipped by 4 bases and J by 3 bases, with 14 bases between them. The length of the CDR3 is 15 residues. This clonotype came up a few times. This sequence joins TRBV7-3 and TRBJ2-3; weak D call: TRBD1 (5 bases). The specimen was blood. The TCR sequence derives from a human donor in good health. The CDR3 is CASSSPAGQTDTQYF. The DNA of the CDR3 is TGTGCCAGCAGCTCCCCGGCAGGACAAACAGATACGCAGTATTTT.